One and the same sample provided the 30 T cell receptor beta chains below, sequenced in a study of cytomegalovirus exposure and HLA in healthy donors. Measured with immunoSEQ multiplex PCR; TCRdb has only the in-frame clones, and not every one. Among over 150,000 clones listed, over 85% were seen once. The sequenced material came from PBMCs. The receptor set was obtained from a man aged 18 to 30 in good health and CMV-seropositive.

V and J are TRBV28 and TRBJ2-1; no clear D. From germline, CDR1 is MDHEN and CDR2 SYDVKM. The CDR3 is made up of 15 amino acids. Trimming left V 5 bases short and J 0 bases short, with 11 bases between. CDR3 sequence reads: CASSPGFLSYNEQFF. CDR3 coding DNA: TGTGCCAGCAGTCCCGGGTTCCTCTCCTACAATGAGCAGTTCTTC.

This CDR3 reads CASSMEGARRNEQFF. As DNA, the CDR3 is TGTGCCAGTAGTATGGAGGGGGCGCGTCGCAATGAGCAGTTCTTC. The V gene is TRBV19, the J gene TRBJ2-1; tentatively, D is TRBD1 (7 bases). The ends were cut back, 3 bases at V and 6 bases at J, with 15 bases in the middle. Germline V lookup: CDR1 LNHDA, CDR2 SQIVND (reference sequence). This CDR3 region has 15 residues.

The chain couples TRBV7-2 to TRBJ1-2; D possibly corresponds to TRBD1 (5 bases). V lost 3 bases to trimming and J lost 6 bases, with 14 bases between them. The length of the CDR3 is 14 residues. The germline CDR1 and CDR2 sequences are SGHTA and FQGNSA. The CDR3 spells CASSFPYNRNGYTF. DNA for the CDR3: TGTGCCAGCAGCTTCCCATATAACAGGAATGGCTACACCTTC.

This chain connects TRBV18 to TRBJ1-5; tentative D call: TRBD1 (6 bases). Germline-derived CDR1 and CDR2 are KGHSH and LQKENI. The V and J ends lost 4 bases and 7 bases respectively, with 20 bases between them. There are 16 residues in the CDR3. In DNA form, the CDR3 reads TGTGCCAGCTCACAACAGGGTTCGACGCACAGACAGCCCCAGCATTTT. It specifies CASSQQGSTHRQPQHF.

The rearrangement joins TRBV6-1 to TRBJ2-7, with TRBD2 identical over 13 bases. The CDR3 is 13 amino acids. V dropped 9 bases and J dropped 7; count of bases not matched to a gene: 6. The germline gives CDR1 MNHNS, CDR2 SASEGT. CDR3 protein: CASGLAGVGEQYF. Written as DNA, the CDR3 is TGTGCCAGTGGACTAGCGGGAGTCGGTGAGCAGTACTTC.

CDR3 in amino acids: CSVEARVSSYNEQFF. The CDR3 DNA reads TGCAGCGTTGAAGCTCGAGTTAGCTCCTACAATGAGCAGTTCTTC. The chain recombines TRBV29-1 with TRBJ2-1; no definite D call. In germline, CDR1 is SQVTM, CDR2 ANQGSEA. V was pared by 1 base and J by 0 bases, with 10 bases between. The CDR3 has 15 amino acids.

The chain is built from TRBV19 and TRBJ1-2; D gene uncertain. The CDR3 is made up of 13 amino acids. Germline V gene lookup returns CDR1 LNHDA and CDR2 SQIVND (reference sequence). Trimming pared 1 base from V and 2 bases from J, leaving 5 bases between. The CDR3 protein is CASSIVKNYGYTF. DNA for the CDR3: TGTGCCAGTAGTATAGTCAAAAACTATGGCTACACCTTC.

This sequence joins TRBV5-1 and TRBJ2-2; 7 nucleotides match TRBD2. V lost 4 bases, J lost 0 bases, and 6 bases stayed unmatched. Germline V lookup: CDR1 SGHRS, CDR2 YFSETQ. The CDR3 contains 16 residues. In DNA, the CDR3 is TGCGCCAGCAGCCGCACGGGACTAACGAACACCGGGGAGCTGTTTTTT. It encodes CASSRTGLTNTGELFF.

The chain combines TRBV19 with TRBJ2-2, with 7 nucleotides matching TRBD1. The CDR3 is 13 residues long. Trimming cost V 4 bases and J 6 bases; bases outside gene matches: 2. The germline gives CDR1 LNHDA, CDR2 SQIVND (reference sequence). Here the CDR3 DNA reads TGTGCCAGTAGTAAGGGACAGCCCGGGGAGCTGTTTTTT. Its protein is CASSKGQPGELFF.

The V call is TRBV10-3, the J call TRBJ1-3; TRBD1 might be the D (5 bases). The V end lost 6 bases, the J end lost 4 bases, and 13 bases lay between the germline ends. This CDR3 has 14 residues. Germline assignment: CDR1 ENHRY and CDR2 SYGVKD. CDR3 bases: TGTGCCATCAGCAGGGAAATCGCAGGAAACACCATATATTTT. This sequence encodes CAISREIAGNTIYF.

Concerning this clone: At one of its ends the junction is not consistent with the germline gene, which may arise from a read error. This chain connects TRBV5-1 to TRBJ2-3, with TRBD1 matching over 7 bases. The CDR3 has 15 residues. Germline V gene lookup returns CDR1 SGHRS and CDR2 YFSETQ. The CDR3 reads CASILGRGIGDTQYF. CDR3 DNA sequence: TGCGCCAGCATCTTGGGCAGGGGGATCGGAGATACGCAGTATTTT.

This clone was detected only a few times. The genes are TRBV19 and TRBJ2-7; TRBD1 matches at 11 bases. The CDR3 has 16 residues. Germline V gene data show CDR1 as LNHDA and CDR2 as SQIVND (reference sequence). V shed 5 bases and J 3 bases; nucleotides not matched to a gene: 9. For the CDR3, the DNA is TGTGCCAGTAGTGACGGTGGGACAGGGGGTTTCTACGAGCAGTACTTC. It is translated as CASSDGGTGGFYEQYF.

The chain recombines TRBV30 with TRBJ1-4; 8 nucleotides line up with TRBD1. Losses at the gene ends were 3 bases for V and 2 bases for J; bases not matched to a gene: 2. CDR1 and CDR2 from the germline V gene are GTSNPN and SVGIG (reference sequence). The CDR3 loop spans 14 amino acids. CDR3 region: CAWSQGATNEKLFF. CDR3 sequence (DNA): TGTGCCTGGAGCCAGGGGGCGACTAATGAAAAACTGTTTTTT.

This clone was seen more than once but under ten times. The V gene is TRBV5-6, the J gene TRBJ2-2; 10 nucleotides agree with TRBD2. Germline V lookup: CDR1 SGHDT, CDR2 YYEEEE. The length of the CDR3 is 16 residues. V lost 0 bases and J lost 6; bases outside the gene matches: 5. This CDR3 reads CASSLGLAGVSGELFF. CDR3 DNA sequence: TGTGCCAGCAGCTTGGGCCTAGCGGGAGTTTCCGGGGAGCTGTTTTTT.

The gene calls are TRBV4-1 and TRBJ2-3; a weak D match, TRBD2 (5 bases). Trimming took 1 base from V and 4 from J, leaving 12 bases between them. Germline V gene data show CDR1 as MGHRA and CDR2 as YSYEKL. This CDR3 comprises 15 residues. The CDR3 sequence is CASSQGVSRADTQYF. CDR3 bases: TGCGCCAGCAGCCAAGGGGTATCGAGGGCAGATACGCAGTATTTT.

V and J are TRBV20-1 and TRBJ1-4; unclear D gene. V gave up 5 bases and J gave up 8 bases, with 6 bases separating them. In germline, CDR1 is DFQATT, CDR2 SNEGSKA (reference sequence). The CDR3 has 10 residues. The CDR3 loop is CSAAQEKLFF. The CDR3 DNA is TGCAGTGCTGCACAGGAAAAACTGTTTTTT.

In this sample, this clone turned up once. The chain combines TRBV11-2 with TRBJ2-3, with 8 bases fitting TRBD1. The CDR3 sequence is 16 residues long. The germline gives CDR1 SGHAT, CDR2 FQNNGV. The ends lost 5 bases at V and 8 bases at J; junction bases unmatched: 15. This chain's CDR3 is CASSPRGQGLSGTQYF. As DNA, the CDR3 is TGTGCCAGCAGCCCACGAGGACAGGGACTTTCGGGTACGCAGTATTTT.

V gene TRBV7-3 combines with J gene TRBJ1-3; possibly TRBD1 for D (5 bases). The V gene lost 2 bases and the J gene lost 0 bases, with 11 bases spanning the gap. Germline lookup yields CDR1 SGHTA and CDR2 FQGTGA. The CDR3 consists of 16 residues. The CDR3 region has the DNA TGTGCCAGCAGCTTATCTGGGGCCATCTCTGGAAACACCATATATTTT. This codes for CASSLSGAISGNTIYF.

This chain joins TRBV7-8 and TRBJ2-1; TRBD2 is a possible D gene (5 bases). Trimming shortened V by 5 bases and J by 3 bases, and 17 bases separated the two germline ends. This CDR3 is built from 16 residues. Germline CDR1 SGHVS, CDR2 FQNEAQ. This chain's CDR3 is CASSASWRRFYNEQFF. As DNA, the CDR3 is TGTGCCAGCAGCGCCTCTTGGCGGAGGTTCTACAATGAGCAGTTCTTC.

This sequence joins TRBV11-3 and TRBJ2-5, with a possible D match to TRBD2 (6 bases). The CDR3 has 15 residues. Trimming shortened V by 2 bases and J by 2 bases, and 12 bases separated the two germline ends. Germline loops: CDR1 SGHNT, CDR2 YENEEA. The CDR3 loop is CASSLIGTRQETQYF. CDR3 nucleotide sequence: TGTGCCAGCAGCTTAATTGGGACTCGTCAAGAGACCCAGTACTTC. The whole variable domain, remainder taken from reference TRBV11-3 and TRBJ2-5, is EAGVVQSPRYKIIEKKQPVAFWCNPISGHNTLYWYLQNLGQGPELLIRYENEEAVDDSQLPKDRFSAERLKGVDSTLKIQPAELGDSAVYLCASSLIGTRQETQYFGPGTRLLVL.

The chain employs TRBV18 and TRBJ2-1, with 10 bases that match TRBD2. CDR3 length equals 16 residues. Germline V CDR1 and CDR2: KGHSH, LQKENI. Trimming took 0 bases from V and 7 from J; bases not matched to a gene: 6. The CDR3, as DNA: TGTGCCAGCTCACCACCTCTAGCGGGAGTGGCTAATGAGCAGTTCTTC. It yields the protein CASSPPLAGVANEQFF.

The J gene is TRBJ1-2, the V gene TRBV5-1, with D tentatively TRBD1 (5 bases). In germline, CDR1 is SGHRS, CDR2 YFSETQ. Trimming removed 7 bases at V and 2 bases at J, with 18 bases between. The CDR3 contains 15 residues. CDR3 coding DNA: TGCGCCAGCCTCCGGGGGGGGAATTCCAACTATGGCTACACCTTC. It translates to CASLRGGNSNYGYTF. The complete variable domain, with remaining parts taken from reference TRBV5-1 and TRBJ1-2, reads KAGVTQTPRYLIKTRGQQVTLSCSPISGHRSVSWYQQTPGQGLQFLFEYFSETQRNKGNFPGRFSGRQFSNSRSEMNVSTLELGDSALYLCASLRGGNSNYGYTFGSGTRLTVV.

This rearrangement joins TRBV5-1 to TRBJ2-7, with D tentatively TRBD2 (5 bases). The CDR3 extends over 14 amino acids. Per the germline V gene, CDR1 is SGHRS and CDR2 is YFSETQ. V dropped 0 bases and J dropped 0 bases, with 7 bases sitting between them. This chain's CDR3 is CASSLVANSYEQYF. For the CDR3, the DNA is TGCGCCAGCAGCTTGGTAGCGAACTCCTACGAGCAGTACTTC.

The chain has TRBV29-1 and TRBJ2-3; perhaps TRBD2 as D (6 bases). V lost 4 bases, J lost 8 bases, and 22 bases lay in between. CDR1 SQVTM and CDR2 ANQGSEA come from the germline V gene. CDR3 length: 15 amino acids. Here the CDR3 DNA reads TGCAGCGTTGTAGTGGAGGGCGTAGGGTACGGTACGCAGTATTTT. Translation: CSVVVEGVGYGTQYF.

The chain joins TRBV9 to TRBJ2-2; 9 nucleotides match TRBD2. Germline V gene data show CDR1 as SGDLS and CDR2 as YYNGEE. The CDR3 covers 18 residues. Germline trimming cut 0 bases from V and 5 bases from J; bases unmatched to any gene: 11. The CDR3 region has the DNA TGTGCCAGCAGCGTAGGATTAGTAGAGCGGGAGGCGACCGGGGAGCTGTTTTTT. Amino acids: CASSVGLVEREATGELFF.

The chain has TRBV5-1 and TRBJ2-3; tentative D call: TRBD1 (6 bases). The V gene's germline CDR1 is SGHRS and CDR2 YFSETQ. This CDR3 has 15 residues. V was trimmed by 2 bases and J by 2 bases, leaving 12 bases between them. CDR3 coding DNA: TGCGCCAGCAGCTTAAGGACAGAACCCACAGATACGCAGTATTTT. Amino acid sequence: CASSLRTEPTDTQYF.

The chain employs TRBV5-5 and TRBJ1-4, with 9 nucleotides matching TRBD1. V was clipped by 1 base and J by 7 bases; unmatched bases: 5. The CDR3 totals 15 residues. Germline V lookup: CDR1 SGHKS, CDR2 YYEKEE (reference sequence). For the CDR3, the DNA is TGTGCCAGCAGCTTGACGGACAGGGGAGGTGAAAAACTGTTTTTT. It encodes CASSLTDRGGEKLFF.

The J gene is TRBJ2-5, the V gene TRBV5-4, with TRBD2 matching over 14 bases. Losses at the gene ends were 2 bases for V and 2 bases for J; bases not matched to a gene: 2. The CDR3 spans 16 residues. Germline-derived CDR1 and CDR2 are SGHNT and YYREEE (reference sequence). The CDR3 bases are TGTGCCAGCAGCTTCCGACTAGCGGGAGGGCAAGAGACCCAGTACTTC. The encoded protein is CASSFRLAGGQETQYF.

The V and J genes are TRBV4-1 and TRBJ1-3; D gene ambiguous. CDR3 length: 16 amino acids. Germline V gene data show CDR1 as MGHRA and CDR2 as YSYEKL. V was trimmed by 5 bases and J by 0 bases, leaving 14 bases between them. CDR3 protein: CASSSREGSSGNTIYF. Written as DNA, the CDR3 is TGCGCCAGCAGCTCCCGAGAGGGCAGCTCTGGAAACACCATATATTTT.

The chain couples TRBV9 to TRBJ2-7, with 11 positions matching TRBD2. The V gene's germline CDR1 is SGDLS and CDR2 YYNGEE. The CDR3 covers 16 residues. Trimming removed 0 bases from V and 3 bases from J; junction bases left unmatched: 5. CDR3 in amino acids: CASSVAGTSGIYEQYF. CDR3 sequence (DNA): TGTGCCAGCAGCGTAGCCGGGACTAGCGGTATCTACGAGCAGTACTTC.